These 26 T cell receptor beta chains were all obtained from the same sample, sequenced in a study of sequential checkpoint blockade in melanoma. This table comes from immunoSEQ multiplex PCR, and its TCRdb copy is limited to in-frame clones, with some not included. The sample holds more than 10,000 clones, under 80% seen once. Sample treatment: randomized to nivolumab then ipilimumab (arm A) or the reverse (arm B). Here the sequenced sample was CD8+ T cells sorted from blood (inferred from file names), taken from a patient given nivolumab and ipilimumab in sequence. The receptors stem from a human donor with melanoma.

CDR3 sequence reads: CAWNRGTDTEAFF. In DNA form, the CDR3 reads TGTGCCTGGAATCGTGGGACAGACACTGAAGCTTTCTTT. The chain has TRBV30 and TRBJ1-1, with TRBD1 identical over 7 bases. The CDR3 spans 13 residues. V lost 4 bases and J lost 3; bases outside the gene matches: 5. Germline lookup yields CDR1 GTSNPN and CDR2 SVGIG (reference sequence).

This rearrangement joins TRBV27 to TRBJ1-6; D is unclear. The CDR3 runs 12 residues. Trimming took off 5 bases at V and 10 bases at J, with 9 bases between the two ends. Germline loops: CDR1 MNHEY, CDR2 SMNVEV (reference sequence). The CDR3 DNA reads TGTGCCAGCAGTCTCCCGGGGTCACCCCTCCACTTT. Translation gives CASSLPGSPLHF.

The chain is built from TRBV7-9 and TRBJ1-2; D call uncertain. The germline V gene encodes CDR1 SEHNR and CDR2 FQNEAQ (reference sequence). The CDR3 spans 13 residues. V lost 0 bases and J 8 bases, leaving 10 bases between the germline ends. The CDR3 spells CASSLARIEGYTF. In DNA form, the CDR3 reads TGTGCCAGCAGCTTAGCCCGTATAGAAGGCTACACCTTC.

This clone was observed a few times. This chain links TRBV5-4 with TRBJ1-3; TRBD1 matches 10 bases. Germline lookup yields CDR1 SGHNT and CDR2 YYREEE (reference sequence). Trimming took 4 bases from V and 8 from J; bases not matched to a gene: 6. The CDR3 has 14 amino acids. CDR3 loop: CASSQDRGVYTIYF. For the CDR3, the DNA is TGTGCCAGCAGCCAGGACAGGGGGGTATACACCATATATTTT.

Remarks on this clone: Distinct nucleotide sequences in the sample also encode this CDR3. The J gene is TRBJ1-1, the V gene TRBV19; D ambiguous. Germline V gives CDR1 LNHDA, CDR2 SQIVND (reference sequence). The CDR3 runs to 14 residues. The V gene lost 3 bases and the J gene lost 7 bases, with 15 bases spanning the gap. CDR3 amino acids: CASSIGSESGEAFF. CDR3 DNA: TGTGCCAGTAGTATCGGGTCGGAGAGCGGTGAAGCTTTCTTT.

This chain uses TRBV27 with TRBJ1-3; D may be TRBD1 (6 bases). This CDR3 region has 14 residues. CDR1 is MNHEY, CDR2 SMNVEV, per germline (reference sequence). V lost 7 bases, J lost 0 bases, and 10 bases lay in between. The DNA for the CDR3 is TGTGCCAGCAAGGGACACTTCTCTGGAAACACCATATATTTT. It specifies CASKGHFSGNTIYF.

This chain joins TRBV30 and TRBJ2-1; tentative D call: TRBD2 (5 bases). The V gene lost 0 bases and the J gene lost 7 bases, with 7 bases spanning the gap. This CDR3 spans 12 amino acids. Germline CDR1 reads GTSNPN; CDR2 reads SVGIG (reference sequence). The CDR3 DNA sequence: TGTGCCTGGAGTGTAACGGGGAATGAGCAGTTCTTC. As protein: CAWSVTGNEQFF.

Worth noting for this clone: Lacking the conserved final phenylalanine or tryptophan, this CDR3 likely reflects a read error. The CDR3 region has the DNA TGTGCCAGCAGCCAAAGTCAGGGGGTTACTGAAGCTTTCTCT. Protein: CASSQSQGVTEAFS. This chain uses TRBV7-6 with TRBJ1-1; 7 bases are shared with TRBD1. CDR1 SGHVS and CDR2 FNYEAQ come from the germline V gene. The V gene end was trimmed by 5 bases and the J gene end by 5 bases; junction bases not matched to a gene: 8. This CDR3 has 14 amino acids.

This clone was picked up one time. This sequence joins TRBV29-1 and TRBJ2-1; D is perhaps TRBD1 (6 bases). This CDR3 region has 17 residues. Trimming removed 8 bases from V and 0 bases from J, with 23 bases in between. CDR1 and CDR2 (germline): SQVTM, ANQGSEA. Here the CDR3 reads CSSHRWSGTPSYNEQFF. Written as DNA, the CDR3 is TGCAGCTCTCACCGATGGTCGGGGACACCCTCCTACAATGAGCAGTTCTTC.

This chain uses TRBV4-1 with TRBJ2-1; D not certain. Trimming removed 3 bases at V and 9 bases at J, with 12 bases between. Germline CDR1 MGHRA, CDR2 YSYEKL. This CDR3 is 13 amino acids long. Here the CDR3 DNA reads TGCGCCAGCAGCCATGGAATGGGCGCTGAGCAGTTCTTC. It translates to CASSHGMGAEQFF.

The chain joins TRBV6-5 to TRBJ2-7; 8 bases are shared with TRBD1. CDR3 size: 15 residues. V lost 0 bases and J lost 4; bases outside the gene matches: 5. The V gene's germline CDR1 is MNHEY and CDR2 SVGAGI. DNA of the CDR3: TGTGCCAGCAGTTACTCGAACAGGGGGAATTACGAGCAGTACTTC. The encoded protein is CASSYSNRGNYEQYF.

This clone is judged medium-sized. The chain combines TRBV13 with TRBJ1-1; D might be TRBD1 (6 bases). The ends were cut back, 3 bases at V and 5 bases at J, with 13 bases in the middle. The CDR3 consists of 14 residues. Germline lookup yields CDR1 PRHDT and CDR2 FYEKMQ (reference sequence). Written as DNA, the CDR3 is TGTGCCAGCAGCTTGCGGGGGGCCGAAACTGAAGCTTTCTTT. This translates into CASSLRGAETEAFF.

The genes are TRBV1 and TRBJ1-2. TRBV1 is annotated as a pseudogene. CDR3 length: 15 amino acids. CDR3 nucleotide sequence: TGCACCAGCAGTACGGAGACCTATCACCCCAGAGGCTACACCTTC. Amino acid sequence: CTSSTETYHPRGYTF.

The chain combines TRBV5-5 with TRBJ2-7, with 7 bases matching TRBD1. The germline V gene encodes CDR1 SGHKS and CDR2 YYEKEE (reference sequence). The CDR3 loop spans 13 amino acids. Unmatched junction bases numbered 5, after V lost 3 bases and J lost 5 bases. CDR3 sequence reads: CASSSTGQDEQYV. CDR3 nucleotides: TGTGCCAGCAGCTCGACCGGACAGGACGAGCAGTACGTC.

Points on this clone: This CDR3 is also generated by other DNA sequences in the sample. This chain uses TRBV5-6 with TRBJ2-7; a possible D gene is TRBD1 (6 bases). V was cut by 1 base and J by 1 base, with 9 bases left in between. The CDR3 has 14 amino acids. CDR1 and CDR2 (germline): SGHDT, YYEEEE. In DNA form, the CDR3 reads TGTGCCAGCAGCTTGACAGGGTTTTCCTACGAGCAGTACTTC. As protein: CASSLTGFSYEQYF.

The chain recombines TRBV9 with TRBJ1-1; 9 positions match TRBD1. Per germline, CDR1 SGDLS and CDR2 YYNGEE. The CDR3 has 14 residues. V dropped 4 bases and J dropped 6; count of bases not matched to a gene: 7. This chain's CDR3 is CASSTDRGYAEAFF. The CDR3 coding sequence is TGTGCCAGCAGCACCGACAGGGGGTACGCTGAAGCTTTCTTT.

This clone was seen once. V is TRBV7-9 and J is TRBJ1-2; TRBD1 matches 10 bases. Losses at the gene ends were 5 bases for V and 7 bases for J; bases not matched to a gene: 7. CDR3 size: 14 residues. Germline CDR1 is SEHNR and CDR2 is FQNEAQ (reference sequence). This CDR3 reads CASSPGTGEVGYTF. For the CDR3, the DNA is TGTGCCAGCAGCCCGGGGACAGGGGAAGTTGGCTACACCTTC.

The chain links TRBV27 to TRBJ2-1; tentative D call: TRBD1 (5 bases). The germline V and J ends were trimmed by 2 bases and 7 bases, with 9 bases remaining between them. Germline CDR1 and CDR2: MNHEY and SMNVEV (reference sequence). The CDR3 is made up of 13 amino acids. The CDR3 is CASSLQGGNEQFF. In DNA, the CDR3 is TGTGCCAGCAGTTTACAGGGTGGGAATGAGCAGTTCTTC.

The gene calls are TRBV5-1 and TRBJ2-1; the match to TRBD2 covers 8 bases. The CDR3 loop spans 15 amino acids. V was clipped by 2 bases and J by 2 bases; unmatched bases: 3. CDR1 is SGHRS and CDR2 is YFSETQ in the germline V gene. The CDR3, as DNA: TGCGCCAGCAGCTTCATGCGGGGGGCCTACAATGAGCAGTTCTTC. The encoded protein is CASSFMRGAYNEQFF.

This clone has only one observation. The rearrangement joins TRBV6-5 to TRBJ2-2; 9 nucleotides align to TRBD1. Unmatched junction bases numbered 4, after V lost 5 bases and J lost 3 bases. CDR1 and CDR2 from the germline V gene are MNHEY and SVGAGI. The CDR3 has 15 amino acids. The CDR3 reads CASSNRDRDTGELFF. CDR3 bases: TGTGCCAGCAGTAACCGGGACAGGGACACCGGGGAGCTGTTTTTT.

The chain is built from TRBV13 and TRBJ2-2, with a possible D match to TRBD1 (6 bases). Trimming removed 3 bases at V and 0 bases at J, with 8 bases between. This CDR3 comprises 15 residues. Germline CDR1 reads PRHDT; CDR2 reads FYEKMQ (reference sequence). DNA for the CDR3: TGTGCCAGCAGCTTGGACAGTTCGAACACCGGGGAGCTGTTTTTT. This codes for CASSLDSSNTGELFF.

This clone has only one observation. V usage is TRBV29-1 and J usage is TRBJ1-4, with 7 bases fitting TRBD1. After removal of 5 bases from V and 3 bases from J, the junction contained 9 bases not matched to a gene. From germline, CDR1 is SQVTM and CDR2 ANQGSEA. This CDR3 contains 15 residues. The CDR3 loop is CSVSRRDRSNEKLFF. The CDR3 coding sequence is TGCAGCGTTTCCCGACGGGACAGATCTAATGAAAAACTGTTTTTT.

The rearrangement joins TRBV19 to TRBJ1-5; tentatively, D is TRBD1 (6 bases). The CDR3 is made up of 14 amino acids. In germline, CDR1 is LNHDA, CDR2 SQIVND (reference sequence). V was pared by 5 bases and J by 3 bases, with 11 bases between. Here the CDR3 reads CASSSGQPNQPQHF. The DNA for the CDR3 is TGTGCCAGTAGTTCCGGACAGCCCAATCAGCCCCAGCATTTT.

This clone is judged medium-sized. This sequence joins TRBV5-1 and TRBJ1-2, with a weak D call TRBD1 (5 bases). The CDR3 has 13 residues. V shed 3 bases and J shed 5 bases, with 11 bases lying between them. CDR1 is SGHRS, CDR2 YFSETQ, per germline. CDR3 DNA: TGCGCCAGCAGCTCCGGGACTCCTTATGGCTACACCTTC. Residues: CASSSGTPYGYTF.

CDR3 sequence reads: CASNYRDRNNKVNSPLHF. CDR3 coding DNA: TGTGCCAGCAATTACCGGGACAGAAACAACAAGGTGAATTCACCCCTCCACTTT. The chain carries TRBV2 and TRBJ1-6; TRBD1 aligns across 7 bases. CDR1 is SNHLY and CDR2 is FYNNEI in the germline V gene. The CDR3 is 18 residues long. V dropped 7 bases and J dropped 7; count of bases not matched to a gene: 19.

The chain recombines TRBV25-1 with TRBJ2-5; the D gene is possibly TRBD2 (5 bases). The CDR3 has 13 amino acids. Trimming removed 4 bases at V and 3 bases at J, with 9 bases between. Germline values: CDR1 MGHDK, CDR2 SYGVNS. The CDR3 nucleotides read TGTGCCAGCAGTGCGGGGTTAAAAGAGACCCAGTACTTC. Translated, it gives CASSAGLKETQYF.